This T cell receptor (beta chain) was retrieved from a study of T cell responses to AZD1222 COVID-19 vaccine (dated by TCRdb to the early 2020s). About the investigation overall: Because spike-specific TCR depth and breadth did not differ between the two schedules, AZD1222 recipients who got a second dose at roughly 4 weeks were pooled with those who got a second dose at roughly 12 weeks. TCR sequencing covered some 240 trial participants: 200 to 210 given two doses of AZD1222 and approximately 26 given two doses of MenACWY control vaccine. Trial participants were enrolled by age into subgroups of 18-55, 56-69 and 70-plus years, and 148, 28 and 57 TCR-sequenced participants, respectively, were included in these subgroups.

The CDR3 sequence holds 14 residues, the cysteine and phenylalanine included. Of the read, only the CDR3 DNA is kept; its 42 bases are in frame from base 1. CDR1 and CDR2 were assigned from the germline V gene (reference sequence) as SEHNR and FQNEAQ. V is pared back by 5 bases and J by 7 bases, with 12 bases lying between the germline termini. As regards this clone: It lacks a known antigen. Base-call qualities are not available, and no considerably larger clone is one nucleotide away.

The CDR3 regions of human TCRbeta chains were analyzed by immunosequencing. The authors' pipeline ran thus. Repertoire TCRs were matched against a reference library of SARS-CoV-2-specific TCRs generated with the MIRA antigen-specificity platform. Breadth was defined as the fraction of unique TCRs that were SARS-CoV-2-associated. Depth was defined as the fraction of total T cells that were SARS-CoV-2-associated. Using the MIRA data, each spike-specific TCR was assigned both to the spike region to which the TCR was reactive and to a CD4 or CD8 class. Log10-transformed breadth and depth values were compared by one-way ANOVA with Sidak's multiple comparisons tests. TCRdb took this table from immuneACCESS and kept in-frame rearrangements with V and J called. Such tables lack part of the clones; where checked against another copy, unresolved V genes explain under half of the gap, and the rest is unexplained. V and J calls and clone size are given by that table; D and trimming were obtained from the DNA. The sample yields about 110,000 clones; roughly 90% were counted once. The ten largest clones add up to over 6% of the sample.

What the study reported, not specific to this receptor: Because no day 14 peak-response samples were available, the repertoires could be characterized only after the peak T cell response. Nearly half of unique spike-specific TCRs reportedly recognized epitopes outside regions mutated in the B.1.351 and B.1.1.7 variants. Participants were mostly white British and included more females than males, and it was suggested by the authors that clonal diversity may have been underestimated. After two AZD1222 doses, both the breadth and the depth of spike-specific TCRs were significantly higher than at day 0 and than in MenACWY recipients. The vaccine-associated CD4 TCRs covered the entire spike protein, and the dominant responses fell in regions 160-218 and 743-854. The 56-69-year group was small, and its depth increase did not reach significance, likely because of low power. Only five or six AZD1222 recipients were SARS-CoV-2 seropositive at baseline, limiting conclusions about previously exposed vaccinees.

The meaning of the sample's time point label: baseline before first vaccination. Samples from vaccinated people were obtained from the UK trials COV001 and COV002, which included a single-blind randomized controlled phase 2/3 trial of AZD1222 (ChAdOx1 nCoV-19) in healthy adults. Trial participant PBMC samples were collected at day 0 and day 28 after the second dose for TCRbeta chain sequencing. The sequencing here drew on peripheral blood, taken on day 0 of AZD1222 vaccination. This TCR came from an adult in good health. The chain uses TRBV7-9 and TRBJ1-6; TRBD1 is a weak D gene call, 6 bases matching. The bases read TGTGCCAGCAGCCTAGGACAGAGGAATTCACCCCTCCACTTT. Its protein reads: CASSLGQRNSPLHF.